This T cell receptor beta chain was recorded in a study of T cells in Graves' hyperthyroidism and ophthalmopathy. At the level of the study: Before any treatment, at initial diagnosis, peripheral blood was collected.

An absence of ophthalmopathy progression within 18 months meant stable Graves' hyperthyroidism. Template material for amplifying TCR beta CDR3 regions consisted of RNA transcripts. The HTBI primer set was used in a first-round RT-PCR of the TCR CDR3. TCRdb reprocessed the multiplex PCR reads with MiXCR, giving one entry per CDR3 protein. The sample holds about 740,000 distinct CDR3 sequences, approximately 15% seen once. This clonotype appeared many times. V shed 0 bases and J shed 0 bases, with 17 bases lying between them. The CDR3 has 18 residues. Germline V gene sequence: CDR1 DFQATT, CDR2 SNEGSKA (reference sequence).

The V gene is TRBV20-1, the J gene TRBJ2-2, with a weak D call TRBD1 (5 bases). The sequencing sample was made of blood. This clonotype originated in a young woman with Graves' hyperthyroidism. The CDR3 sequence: CSARDRGPSRPNTGELFF. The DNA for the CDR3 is TGCAGTGCTAGAGATAGGGGCCCCTCCCGCCCGAACACCGGGGAGCTGTTTTTT.